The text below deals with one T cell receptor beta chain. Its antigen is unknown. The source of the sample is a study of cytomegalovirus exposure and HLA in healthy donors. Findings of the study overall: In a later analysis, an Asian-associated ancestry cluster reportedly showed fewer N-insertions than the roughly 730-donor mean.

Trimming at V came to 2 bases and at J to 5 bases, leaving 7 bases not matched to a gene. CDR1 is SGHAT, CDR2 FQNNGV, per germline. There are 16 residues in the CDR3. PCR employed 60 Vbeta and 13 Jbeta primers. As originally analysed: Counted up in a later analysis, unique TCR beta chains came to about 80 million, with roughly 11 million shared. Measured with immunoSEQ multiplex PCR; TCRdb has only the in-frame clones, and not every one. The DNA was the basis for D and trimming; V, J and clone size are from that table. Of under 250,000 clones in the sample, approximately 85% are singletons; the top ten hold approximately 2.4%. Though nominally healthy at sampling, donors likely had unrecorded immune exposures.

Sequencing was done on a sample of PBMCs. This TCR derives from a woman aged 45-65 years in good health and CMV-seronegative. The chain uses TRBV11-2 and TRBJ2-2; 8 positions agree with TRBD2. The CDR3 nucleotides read TGTGCCAGCAGCTTAAGGTCCCAGCGGGGGACCGGGGAGCTGTTTTTT. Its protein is CASSLRSQRGTGELFF.